What follows describes a single T cell receptor (beta chain). Antigen specificity is unknown. These data belong to a study of CD8+ T cells in alopecia areata. Whole-study results and caveats: Among patients, TCR sharing was less clear than in mice, a difference possibly due in part to HLA diversity in the patient population.

cDNA prepared by RNA extraction and subsequent reverse transcription served as the template for sequencing. The assay was immunoSEQ multiplex PCR, and TCRdb's table has in-frame clones only and misses some. The sample consists of approximately 34,000 clones, around 60% of them appearing once. Lesional scalp tissue (obtained by punch biopsy) and peripheral blood were collected from alopecia areata patients. V was clipped by 2 bases and J by 3 bases, with 11 bases between them. This CDR3 contains 14 residues. Germline V gene sequence: CDR1 SNHLY, CDR2 FYNNEI. The specimen was NKG2D-high CD8+ T cells sorted from blood. This TCR was recovered from a human donor with alopecia areata. V and J are TRBV2 and TRBJ2-7; TRBD1 is a possible D gene (6 bases). As DNA, the CDR3 is TGTGCCAGCAGTGAACTAACAGGGCGCTACGAGCAGTACTTC. Amino acid sequence: CASSELTGRYEQYF.